These 5 T cell receptor beta chains were all obtained from the same sample, sequenced in a study of CXCR3-negative and CXCR3-positive naive CD8 T cells. TRB cDNA was prepared as libraries by UMI-labeled 5' RACE. Each CDR3 protein gets one entry in TCRdb, which reprocessed the 5' RACE reads and gives no DNA. This sample's table reports approximately 66,000 distinct CDR3 sequences. The sequenced material came from naive CXCR3- CD8+ T cells from blood. Subset noted: CD45RO-CCR7+CD27+CD95- naive CD8+ T cells lacking CXCR3 (TNR3-). These receptors came from a human donor in good health. Some clones in this sample may be carry-over from other donors' samples.

The rearrangement links TRBV5-1 to TRBJ1-1; there is no DNA to check the TCRdb D call of TRBD1. Germline loops: CDR1 SGHRS, CDR2 YFSETQ. The CDR3 extends over 14 amino acids. CDR3 sequence reads: CASSLRGVNTEAFF.

The chain combines TRBV7-9 with TRBJ1-4. Germline loops: CDR1 SEHNR, CDR2 FQNEAQ (reference sequence). The CDR3 is 15 amino acids. The CDR3 loop is CASSPWTDVNEKLFF.

The rearrangement joins TRBV13 to TRBJ1-2. There are 12 residues in the CDR3. CDR1 and CDR2 (germline): PRHDT, FYEKMQ (reference sequence). The CDR3 reads CASSARPGPRIF.

This sequence joins TRBV28 and TRBJ2-1; there is no DNA to check the TCRdb D call of TRBD2. The CDR3 spans 16 residues. Germline V gives CDR1 MDHEN, CDR2 SYDVKM. CDR3 in amino acids: CASSYSSEGSYNEQFF.

The gene calls are TRBV7-3 and TRBJ2-7; the TRBD2 assignment by TCRdb is unverifiable without DNA. This CDR3 comprises 15 residues. Looked up from germline, CDR1 is SGHTA and CDR2 is FQGTGA. The CDR3 spells CASSLLAGGSYEQYF.